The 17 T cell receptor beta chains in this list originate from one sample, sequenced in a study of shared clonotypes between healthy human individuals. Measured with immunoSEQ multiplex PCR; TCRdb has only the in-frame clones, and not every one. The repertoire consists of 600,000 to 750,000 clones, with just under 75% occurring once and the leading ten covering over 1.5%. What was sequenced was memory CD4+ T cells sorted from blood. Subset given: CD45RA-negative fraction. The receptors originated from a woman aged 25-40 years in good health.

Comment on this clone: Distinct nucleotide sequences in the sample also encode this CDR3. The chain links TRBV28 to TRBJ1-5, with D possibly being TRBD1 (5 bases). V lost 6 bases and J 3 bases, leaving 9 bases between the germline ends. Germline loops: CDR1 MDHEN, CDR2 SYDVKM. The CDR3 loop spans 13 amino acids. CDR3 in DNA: TGTGCCAGCAGGGGGGGTTCCAATCAGCCCCAGCATTTT. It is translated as CASRGGSNQPQHF.

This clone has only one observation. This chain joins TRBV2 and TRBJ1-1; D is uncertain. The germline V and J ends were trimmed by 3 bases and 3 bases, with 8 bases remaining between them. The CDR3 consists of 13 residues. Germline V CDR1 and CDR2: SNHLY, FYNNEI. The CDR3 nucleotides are TGTGCCAGCAGTGAGGATAGGTACACTGAAGCTTTCTTT. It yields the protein CASSEDRYTEAFF.

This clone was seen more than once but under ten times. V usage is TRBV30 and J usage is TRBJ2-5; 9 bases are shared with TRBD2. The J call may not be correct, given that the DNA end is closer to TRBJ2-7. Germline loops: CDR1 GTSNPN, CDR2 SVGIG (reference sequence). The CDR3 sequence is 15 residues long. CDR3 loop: CAWSVLETSGYEQYF. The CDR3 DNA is TGTGCCTGGAGTGTACTTGAGACTAGCGGCTACGAGCAGTACTTC.

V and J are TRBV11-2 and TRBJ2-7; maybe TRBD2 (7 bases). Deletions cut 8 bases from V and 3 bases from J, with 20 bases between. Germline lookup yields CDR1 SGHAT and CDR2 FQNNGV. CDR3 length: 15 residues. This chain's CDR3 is CASLGAVGDYYEQYF. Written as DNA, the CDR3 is TGTGCCAGCTTGGGGGCAGTGGGGGACTACTACGAGCAGTACTTC.

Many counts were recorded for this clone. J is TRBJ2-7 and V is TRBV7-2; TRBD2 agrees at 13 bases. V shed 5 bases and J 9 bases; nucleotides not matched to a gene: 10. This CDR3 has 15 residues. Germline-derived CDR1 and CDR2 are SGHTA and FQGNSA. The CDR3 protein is CASSLDPGLAGMQYF. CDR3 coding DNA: TGTGCCAGCAGCCTAGATCCGGGACTAGCGGGAATGCAGTACTTC.

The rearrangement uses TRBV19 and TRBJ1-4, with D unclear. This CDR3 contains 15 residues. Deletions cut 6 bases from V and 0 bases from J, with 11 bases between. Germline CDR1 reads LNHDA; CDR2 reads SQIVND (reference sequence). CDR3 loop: CASRHRTATNEKLFF. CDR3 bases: TGTGCCAGTAGGCATAGGACGGCAACTAATGAAAAACTGTTTTTT.

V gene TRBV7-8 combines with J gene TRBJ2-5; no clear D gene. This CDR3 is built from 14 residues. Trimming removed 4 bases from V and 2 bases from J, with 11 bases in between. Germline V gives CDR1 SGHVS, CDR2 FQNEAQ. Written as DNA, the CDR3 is TGTGCCAGCAGCTGGAGACTTGTACAAGAGACCCAGTACTTC. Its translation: CASSWRLVQETQYF.

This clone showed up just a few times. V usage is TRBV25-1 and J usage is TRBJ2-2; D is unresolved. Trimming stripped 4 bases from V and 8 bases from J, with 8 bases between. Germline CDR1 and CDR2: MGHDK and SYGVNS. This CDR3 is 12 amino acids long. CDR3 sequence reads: CASSGTAGELFF. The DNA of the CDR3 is TGTGCCAGCAGTGGAACGGCTGGGGAGCTGTTTTTT.

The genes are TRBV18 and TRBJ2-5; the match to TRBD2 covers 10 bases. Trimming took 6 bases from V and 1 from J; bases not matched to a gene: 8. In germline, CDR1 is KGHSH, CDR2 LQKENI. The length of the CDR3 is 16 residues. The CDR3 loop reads CASSLGLAESQETQYF. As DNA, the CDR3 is TGTGCCAGCTCGCTTGGACTAGCGGAGAGCCAAGAGACCCAGTACTTC.

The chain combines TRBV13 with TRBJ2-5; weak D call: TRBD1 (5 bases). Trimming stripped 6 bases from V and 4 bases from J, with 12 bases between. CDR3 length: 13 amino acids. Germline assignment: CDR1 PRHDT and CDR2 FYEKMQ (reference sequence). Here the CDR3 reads CASSLTQVETQYF. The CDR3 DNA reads TGTGCCAGCAGTCTAACACAGGTAGAGACCCAGTACTTC.

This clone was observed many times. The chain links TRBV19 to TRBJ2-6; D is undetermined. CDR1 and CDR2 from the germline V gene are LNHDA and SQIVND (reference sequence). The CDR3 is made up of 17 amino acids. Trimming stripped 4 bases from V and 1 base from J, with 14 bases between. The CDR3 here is CASSRSSSLSGANVLTF. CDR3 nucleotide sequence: TGTGCCAGTAGTAGAAGTAGTTCGTTATCTGGGGCCAACGTCCTGACTTTC.

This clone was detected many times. The CDR3 DNA reads as TGCGCCAGCAGCAGGACTAGCGGGAGGGCCTCGACCGGGGAGCTGTTTTTT. Translation: CASSRTSGRASTGELFF. J is TRBJ2-2 and V is TRBV5-1, with TRBD2 matching 15 bases. This CDR3 is 17 amino acids long. V shed 4 bases, J shed 5 bases, and the junction held 6 bases outside the gene matches. Germline-derived CDR1 and CDR2 are SGHRS and YFSETQ.

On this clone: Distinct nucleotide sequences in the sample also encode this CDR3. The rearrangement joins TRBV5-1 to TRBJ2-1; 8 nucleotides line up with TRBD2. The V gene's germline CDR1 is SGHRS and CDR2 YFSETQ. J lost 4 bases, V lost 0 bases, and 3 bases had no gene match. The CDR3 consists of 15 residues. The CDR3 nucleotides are TGCGCCAGCAGCTTGGCGTCGGGAGGGTACAATGAGCAGTTCTTC. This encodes CASSLASGGYNEQFF.

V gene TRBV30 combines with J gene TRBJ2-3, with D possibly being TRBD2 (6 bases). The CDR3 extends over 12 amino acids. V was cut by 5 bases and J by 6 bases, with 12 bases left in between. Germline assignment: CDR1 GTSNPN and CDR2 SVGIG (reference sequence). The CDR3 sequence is CAWGGYGDTQYF. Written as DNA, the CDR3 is TGTGCCTGGGGAGGGTATGGGGATACGCAGTATTTT.

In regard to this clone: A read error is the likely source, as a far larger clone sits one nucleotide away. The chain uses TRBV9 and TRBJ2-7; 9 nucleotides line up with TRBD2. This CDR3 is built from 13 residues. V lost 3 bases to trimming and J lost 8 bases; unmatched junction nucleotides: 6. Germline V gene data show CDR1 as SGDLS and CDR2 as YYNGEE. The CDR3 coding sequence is TGTGCCAGCAGCGATAGCGGGAGTGGCAAGCAGTACTTC. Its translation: CASSDSGSGKQYF.

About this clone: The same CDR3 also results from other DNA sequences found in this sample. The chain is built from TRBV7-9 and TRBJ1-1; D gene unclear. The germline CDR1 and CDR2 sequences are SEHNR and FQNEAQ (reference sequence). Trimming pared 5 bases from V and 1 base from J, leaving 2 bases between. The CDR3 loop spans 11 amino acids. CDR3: CASSQNTEAFF. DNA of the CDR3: TGTGCCAGCAGCCAGAACACTGAAGCTTTCTTT. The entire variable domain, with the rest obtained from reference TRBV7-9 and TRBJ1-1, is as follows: DTGVSQNPRHKITKRGQNVTFRCDPISEHNRLYWYRQTLGQGPEFLTYFQNEAQLEKSRLLSDRFSAERPKGSFSTLEIQRTEQGDSAMYLCASSQNTEAFFGQGTRLTVV.

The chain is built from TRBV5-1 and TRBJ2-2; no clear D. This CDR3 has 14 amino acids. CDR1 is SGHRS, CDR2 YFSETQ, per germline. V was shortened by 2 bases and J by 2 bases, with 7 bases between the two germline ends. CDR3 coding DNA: TGCGCCAGCAGCTTCAGTATAAACACCGGGGAGCTGTTTTTT. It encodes CASSFSINTGELFF.